This T cell receptor beta chain was profiled in a study of cytomegalovirus exposure and HLA in healthy donors. Study findings and constraints: Within an earlier analysis, most TCR beta V segments proved productive either about 90% or about 30% of the time. Later analysis showed most CMV-associated TCR beta chains appearing HLA-restricted.

Amplification used 60 Vbeta primers and 13 Jbeta primers. The table came from immunoSEQ multiplex PCR; TCRdb's copy has only in-frame clones and leaves some out. The sample yields roughly 150,000 clones, about 80% seen once. Germline CDR1 reads SGHTA; CDR2 reads FQGNSA. This CDR3 has 13 residues. V lost 4 bases, J lost 5 bases, and 11 bases lay in between. As regards this clone: Its antigen is undetermined.

The material sequenced was PBMCs. This clonotype originated in a man aged 25 to 45 in good health and CMV-seropositive. This rearrangement joins TRBV7-2 to TRBJ1-2; D unresolved. The CDR3 DNA is TGTGCCAGCAGCTCCCGGGTAACGTATGGCTACACCTTC. This codes for CASSSRVTYGYTF.